This T cell receptor beta chain was retrieved from a study of somatic mutations in cytotoxic T cells in rheumatoid arthritis. The CDR3 has 15 residues. Germline lookup yields CDR1 MNHNS and CDR2 SASEGT. V was cut by 0 bases and J by 2 bases, with 11 bases left in between. This table comes from immunoSEQ multiplex PCR, and its TCRdb copy is limited to in-frame clones, with some not included. The sample yields about 10,000 clones, around 74% seen once. This clone was seen more than once but under ten times. This chain uses TRBV6-1 with TRBJ2-7, with D perhaps matching TRBD1 (5 bases). This TCR was sampled from a man aged 45-65 years in good health. The sample consisted of CD8+ T cells sorted from blood. The CDR3 is CASSEAAWGAYEQYF. The CDR3 DNA reads as TGTGCCAGCAGTGAAGCGGCGTGGGGCGCCTACGAGCAGTACTTC.